Described below is a single T cell receptor (beta chain) sequence and its context. Its specificity is not known. The data stem from a study of cytomegalovirus exposure and HLA in healthy donors. Study conclusions and caveats: Later analysis showed most CMV-associated TCR beta chains appearing HLA-restricted.

This PCR relied on a set of 60 Vbeta primers and 13 Jbeta primers. Assay used: immunoSEQ multiplex PCR; TCRdb lists only in-frame clones, some missing. The top ten clones hold around 3.3% of a sample with 100,000 to 150,000 clones, 75% of them seen once. The length of the CDR3 is 16 residues. V lost 6 bases and J lost 0; bases outside the gene matches: 6. Germline values: CDR1 SQVTM, CDR2 ANQGSEA. The chain uses TRBV29-1 and TRBJ2-5; 14 bases line up with TRBD2. This TCR derives from a woman aged 45-59 years in good health and CMV-seronegative. Material: PBMCs. CDR3 residues: CSVDRLAGGDQETQYF. Written as DNA, the CDR3 is TGCAGCGTCGACCGACTAGCGGGAGGGGACCAAGAGACCCAGTACTTC.